This T cell receptor beta chain is from a study of CD8 T cells in Susac syndrome. Whole-study findings and limits: Regarding the TCR sequencing and HLA analysis, the study admitted that a relatively small number of individuals were involved.

Relapsing-remitting disease, either stable or active, was present in the multiple sclerosis controls, who were treatment-naive patients. Both CD4+ and CD8+ T cells were negatively isolated, and TEMRA cells underwent FACS enrichment. Germline values: CDR1 SQVTM, CDR2 ANQGSEA. Trimming at V came to 6 bases and at J to 5 bases, leaving 7 bases not matched to a gene. The CDR3 has 13 amino acids. Points on this clonotype: Antigen unknown.

RNA amounts of about 0.5 to 1 ug underwent reverse transcription with random hexamers. The TCR beta CDR3 was amplified by immunoSEQ multiplex PCR across 54 Vbeta, 13 Jbeta. TCRdb passed the immunoSEQ multiplex PCR reads through MiXCR, listing each CDR3 protein once. Found here are around 130,000 distinct CDR3 sequences, approximately 96% of them singletons; the top ten hold over 0.1%. The chain uses TRBV29-1 and TRBJ1-2; 9 nucleotides match TRBD1. The sample comprised CD4+ T cells from PBMCs. The origin of this receptor is a human donor with multiple sclerosis. The CDR3: CSVAQGATYGYTF. The CDR3 DNA is TGCAGCGTCGCACAGGGGGCAACGTATGGCTACACCTTC.